This TCR beta chain was identified during a study of post-analysis software for immune sequencing data. General observations from the study: The study found TRBV5-6, TRBV5-1 and TRBV20-1 among several TRBV segments more frequent in patients than controls.

This clonotype was detected a few times. Its antigen is as yet unknown. CDR3 length: 12 residues. The ends were cut back, 0 bases at V and 2 bases at J, with 4 bases in the middle. The germline gives CDR1 DFQATT, CDR2 SNEGSKA (reference sequence). Included in the TCR beta cDNA libraries were unique molecular identifiers. A single record per CDR3 protein comes from TCRdb applying MiXCR to the PCR reads. The data contain 350,000 to 500,000 distinct CDR3 sequences, about 39% of them singletons. Sequenced sample: blood. The clonotype was recovered from a girl aged 2 to 9 with multiple sclerosis. V usage is TRBV20-1 and J usage is TRBJ2-5; the D is unclear. The CDR3 region is CSAREKQETQYF. CDR3 sequence (DNA): TGCAGTGCTAGAGAAAAACAAGAGACCCAGTACTTC.